One and the same sample provided the 12 T cell receptor beta chains below, sequenced in a study of T cell changes during pregnancy in multiple sclerosis (dated by TCRdb to about 2019). The protocol used for the library was the immunoSEQ multiplex PCR assay. TCRdb provides this immuneACCESS table in a form limited to in-frame rearrangements. Some clones are lacking; in checked studies, under half of them reflect an unresolved V gene, and why the rest are absent is not known. This sample holds more than 55,000 clones; more than 90% were observed only once. Approximately 1.2% of the sample is taken by the ten largest. The source material was peripheral blood, sampled in the third trimester of pregnancy. These TCRs come from a female donor with multiple sclerosis, enrolled in a pregnancy study.

This clone occurred a few times. The chain joins TRBV5-1 to TRBJ2-3; 7 bases fit TRBD1. The junction had 3 bases not matched to a gene; V was cut back by 4 bases and J by 4 bases. The V gene's germline CDR1 is SGHRS and CDR2 YFSETQ. The CDR3 runs to 13 residues. CDR3 sequence reads: CASSVDRADTQYF. The DNA for the CDR3 is TGCGCCAGCAGCGTTGACAGGGCAGATACGCAGTATTTT.

The genes are TRBV6-1 and TRBJ1-1; 8 nucleotides agree with TRBD1. Trimming at V came to 2 bases and at J to 5 bases, leaving 4 bases not matched to a gene. CDR1 is MNHNS, CDR2 SASEGT, per germline. The CDR3 is 14 residues long. The CDR3 region has the DNA TGTGCCAGCAGTGAAACGACAGGGGAAACTGAAGCTTTCTTT. This gives the protein CASSETTGETEAFF.

V usage is TRBV5-1 and J usage is TRBJ2-7, with D possibly matching TRBD2 (6 bases). Germline CDR1 is SGHRS and CDR2 is YFSETQ. V lost 4 bases to trimming and J lost 2 bases, with 13 bases between them. CDR3 length: 14 residues. The CDR3 is CASSREPGPYEQYF. CDR3 sequence (DNA): TGCGCCAGCAGCCGGGAGCCGGGTCCCTACGAGCAGTACTTC.

The chain employs TRBV30 and TRBJ2-7; D may be TRBD2 (7 bases). The CDR3 is 12 residues long. Germline assignment: CDR1 GTSNPN and CDR2 SVGIG (reference sequence). V was clipped by 6 bases and J by 5 bases, with 14 bases between them. In DNA form, the CDR3 reads TGTGCCTGCCCTAAGGGGGGGAACGAGCAGTACTTC. It is translated as CACPKGGNEQYF.

This chain joins TRBV5-1 and TRBJ2-3; 11 positions match TRBD1. The junction had 6 bases not matched to a gene; V was cut back by 4 bases and J by 5 bases. The germline V gene has CDR1 SGHRS and CDR2 YFSETQ. The CDR3 is 15 amino acids. CDR3 in DNA: TGCGCCAGCAGCACGGGACAGGGGGAAGTAGATACGCAGTATTTT. It specifies CASSTGQGEVDTQYF.

This sequence joins TRBV6-1 and TRBJ1-1; D gene uncertain. V lost 0 bases and J lost 8, with 10 bases in between. The length of the CDR3 is 13 residues. Germline CDR1 is MNHNS and CDR2 is SASEGT. The CDR3 loop is CASSEAPIGEAFF. The CDR3 DNA sequence: TGTGCCAGCAGTGAAGCGCCGATCGGGGAAGCTTTCTTT.

The genes are TRBV28 and TRBJ2-7; D might be TRBD1 (5 bases). Trimming removed 5 bases from V and 11 bases from J, with 22 bases in between. The CDR3 covers 14 residues. From germline, CDR1 is MDHEN and CDR2 SYDVKM. The CDR3 DNA sequence: TGTGCCAGCAGTCCTCAGGGTACACACCTACGAAAGTACTTC. Translated: CASSPQGTHLRKYF.

The chain uses TRBV6-1 and TRBJ1-2, with D perhaps matching TRBD1 (6 bases). CDR3 length: 13 residues. V lost 7 bases to trimming and J lost 2 bases, with 11 bases between them. Germline V gives CDR1 MNHNS, CDR2 SASEGT. DNA of the CDR3: TGTGCCAGCAACGGGGGGCGGAACTATGGCTACACCTTC. Translation gives CASNGGRNYGYTF.

V is TRBV11-2 and J is TRBJ2-7; tentatively, D is TRBD2 (6 bases). Germline assignment: CDR1 SGHAT and CDR2 FQNNGV. V dropped 4 bases and J dropped 3 bases, with 13 bases sitting between them. This CDR3 has 14 amino acids. In DNA, the CDR3 is TGTGCCAGCAGCTCCCGGGACTCGTACTACGAGCAGTACTTC. Its protein is CASSSRDSYYEQYF.

The chain has TRBV7-2 and TRBJ2-3, with 11 bases aligning to TRBD2. This CDR3 is 17 amino acids long. The V gene end was trimmed by 5 bases and the J gene end by 2 bases; junction bases not matched to a gene: 9. Germline loops: CDR1 SGHTA, CDR2 FQGNSA. The CDR3, as DNA: TGTGCCAGCAGCGGGCAGGTGACTAGCGGGACCACAGATACGCAGTATTTT. This translates into CASSGQVTSGTTDTQYF.

The gene calls are TRBV6-1 and TRBJ1-2; 7 nucleotides agree with TRBD1. The junction had 7 bases not matched to a gene; V was cut back by 1 base and J by 8 bases. This CDR3 contains 14 residues. From germline, CDR1 is MNHNS and CDR2 SASEGT. The CDR3: CASSEVEGAIGYTF. The CDR3 DNA reads as TGTGCCAGCAGTGAAGTTGAGGGGGCGATCGGCTACACCTTC.

This sequence joins TRBV12-5 and TRBJ2-2; a weak D match, TRBD1 (6 bases). The CDR3 spans 13 residues. V dropped 5 bases and J dropped 6 bases, with 10 bases sitting between them. The germline V gene encodes CDR1 LGHNT and CDR2 FRNRAP. The CDR3 spells CASGTGSAGELFF. The DNA for the CDR3 is TGTGCTAGTGGTACAGGGTCGGCCGGGGAGCTGTTTTTT. The variable domain in full, with the rest retrieved from reference TRBV12-5 and TRBJ2-2, is DARVTQTPRHKVTEMGQEVTMRCQPILGHNTVFWYRQTMMQGLELLAYFRNRAPLDDSGMPKDRFSAEMPDATLATLKIQPSEPRDSAVYFCASGTGSAGELFFGEGSRLTVL.